This T cell receptor (beta chain) was recorded in a study of blood T cell repertoires in COVID-19. The overall study: Researchers got acute and convalescent COVID-19 samples from the United States, Italy and Spain. Sources were T cells, B-cell-depleted T cells, or PBMCs; the material itself was cDNA or gDNA.

This clone turned up a few times. Assay used: immunoSEQ multiplex PCR; TCRdb lists only in-frame clones, some missing. Of 200,000 to 250,000 clones in the sample, about four fifths were seen once. V lost 3 bases and J 5 bases, leaving 10 bases between the germline ends. The CDR3 consists of 13 residues. The chain couples TRBV12-3 or TRBV12-4 to TRBJ2-5; possible D gene TRBD2, 6 bases. Source material: peripheral blood. The sequence derives from a woman aged 80 or older with COVID-19, enrolled during active disease. The CDR3 DNA reads TGTGCCAGCAGTTTTACCCGGGGGGAGACCCAGTACTTC. It yields the protein CASSFTRGETQYF.